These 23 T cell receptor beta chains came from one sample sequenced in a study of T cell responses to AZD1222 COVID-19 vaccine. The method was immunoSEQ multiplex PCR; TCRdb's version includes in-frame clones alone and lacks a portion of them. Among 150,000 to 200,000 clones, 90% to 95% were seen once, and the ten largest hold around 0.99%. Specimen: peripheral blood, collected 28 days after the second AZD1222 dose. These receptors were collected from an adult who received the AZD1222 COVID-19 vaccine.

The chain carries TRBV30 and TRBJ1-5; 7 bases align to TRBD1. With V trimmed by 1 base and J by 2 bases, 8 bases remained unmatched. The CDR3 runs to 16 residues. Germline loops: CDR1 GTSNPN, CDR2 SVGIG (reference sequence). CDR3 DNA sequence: TGTGCCTGGAGTGACGGTAGGGGGCAGGGCAATCAGCCCCAGCATTTT. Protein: CAWSDGRGQGNQPQHF.

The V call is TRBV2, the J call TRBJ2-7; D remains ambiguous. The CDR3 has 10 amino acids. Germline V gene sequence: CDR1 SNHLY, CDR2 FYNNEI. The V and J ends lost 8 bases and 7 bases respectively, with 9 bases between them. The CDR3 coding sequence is TGTGCCAGCGGCGCTTGGGAGCAGTACTTC. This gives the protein CASGAWEQYF.

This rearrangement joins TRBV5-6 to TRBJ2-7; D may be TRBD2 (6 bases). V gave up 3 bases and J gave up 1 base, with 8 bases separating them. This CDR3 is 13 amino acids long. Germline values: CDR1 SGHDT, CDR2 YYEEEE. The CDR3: CASSWDLSYEQYF. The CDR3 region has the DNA TGTGCCAGCAGCTGGGACTTGTCCTACGAGCAGTACTTC.

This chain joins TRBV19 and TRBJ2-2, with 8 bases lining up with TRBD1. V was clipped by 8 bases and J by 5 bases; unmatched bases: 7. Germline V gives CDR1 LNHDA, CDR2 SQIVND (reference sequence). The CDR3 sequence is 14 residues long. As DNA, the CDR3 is TGTGCCAGTGCCGGGACAGGAGGGACCGGGGAGCTGTTTTTT. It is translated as CASAGTGGTGELFF.

The CDR3 DNA reads TGCGCCAGCAGATGGACAGGGGGCGCTAGGGAATCACCCCTCCACTTT. Its protein is CASRWTGGARESPLHF. The chain joins TRBV5-1 to TRBJ1-6, with 11 bases fitting TRBD1. After removal of 5 bases from V and 10 bases from J, the junction contained 11 bases not matched to a gene. The CDR3 length is 16 residues. Per the germline V gene, CDR1 is SGHRS and CDR2 is YFSETQ.

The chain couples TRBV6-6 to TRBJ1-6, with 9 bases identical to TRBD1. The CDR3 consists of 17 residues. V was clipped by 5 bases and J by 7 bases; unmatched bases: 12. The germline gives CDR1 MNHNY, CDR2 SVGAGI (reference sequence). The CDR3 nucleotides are TGTGCCAGCAGTCCCGGGACAGGGACGTTACTAAATTCACCCCTCCACTTT. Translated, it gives CASSPGTGTLLNSPLHF.

The CDR3 nucleotides read TGCGCCAGCAGCCTATTACAGGCGTCGGGCAATGAGCAGTTCTTC. This sequence encodes CASSLLQASGNEQFF. This chain links TRBV5-1 with TRBJ2-1; the D gene is possibly TRBD1 (5 bases). The CDR3 spans 15 residues. Germline CDR1 reads SGHRS; CDR2 reads YFSETQ. Trimming took off 4 bases at V and 6 bases at J, with 17 bases between the two ends.

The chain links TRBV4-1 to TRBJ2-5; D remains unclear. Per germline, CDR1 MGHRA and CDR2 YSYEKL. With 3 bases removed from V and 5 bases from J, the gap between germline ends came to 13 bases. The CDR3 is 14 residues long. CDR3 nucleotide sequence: TGCGCCAGCAGCCACCTAAGTTTTGTGGAGACCCAGTACTTC. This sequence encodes CASSHLSFVETQYF.

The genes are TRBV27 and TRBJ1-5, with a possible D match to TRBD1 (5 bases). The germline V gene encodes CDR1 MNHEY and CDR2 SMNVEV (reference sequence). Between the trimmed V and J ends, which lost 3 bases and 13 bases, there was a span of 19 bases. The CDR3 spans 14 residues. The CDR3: CASSLVGAHGSQHF. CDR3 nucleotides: TGTGCCAGCAGTTTGGTAGGGGCCCACGGGTCGCAGCATTTT.

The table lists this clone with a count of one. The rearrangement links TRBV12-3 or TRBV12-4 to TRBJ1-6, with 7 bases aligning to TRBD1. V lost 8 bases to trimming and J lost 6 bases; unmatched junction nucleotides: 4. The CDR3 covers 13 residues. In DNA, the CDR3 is TGTGCCAGCTCGGGACAGTCTAATTCACCCCTCCACTTT. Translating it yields CASSGQSNSPLHF.

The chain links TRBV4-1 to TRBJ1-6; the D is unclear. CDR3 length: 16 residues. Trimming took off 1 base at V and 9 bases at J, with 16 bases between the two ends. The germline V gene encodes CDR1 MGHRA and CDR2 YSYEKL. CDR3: CASSQVDRGTSSPLHF. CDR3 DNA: TGCGCCAGCAGCCAAGTTGATCGGGGTACGAGTTCACCCCTCCACTTT.

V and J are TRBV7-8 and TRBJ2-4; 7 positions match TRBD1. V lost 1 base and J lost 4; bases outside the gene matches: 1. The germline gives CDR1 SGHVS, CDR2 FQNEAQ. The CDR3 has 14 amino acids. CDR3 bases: TGTGCCAGCAGCTTAGGGACAGGAAAAAACATTCAGTACTTC. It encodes CASSLGTGKNIQYF. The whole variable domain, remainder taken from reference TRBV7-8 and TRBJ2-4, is GAGVSQSPRYKVAKRGQDVALRCDPISGHVSLFWYQQALGQGPEFLTYFQNEAQLDKSGLPSDRFFAERPEGSVSTLKIQRTQQEDSAVYLCASSLGTGKNIQYFGAGTRLSVL.

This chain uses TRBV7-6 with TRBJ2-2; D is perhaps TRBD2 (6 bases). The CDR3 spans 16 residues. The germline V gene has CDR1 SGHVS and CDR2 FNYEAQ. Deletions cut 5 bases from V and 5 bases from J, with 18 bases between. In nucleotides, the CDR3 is TGTGCCAGCAGCGCAGTTGCGTGGGCGGGGACCGGGGAGCTGTTTTTT. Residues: CASSAVAWAGTGELFF.

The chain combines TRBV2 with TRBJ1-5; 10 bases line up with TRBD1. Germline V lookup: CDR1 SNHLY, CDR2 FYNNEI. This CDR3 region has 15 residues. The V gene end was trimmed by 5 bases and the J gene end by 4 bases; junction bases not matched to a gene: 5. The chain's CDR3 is CASSTRTGGNQPQHF. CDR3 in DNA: TGTGCCAGCAGTACCCGGACAGGGGGAAATCAGCCCCAGCATTTT.

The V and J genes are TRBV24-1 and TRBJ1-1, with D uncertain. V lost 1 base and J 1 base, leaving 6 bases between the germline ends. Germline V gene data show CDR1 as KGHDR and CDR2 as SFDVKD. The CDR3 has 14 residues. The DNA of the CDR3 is TGTGCCACCAGTGATTTACGGGAGAACACTGAAGCTTTCTTT. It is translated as CATSDLRENTEAFF.

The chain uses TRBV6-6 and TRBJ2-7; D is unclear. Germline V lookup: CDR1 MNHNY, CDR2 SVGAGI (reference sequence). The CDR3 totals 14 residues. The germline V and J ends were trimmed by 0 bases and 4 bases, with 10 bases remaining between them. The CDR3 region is CASSYSSPKYEQYF. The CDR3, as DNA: TGTGCCAGCAGTTACTCGAGCCCTAAATACGAGCAGTACTTC.

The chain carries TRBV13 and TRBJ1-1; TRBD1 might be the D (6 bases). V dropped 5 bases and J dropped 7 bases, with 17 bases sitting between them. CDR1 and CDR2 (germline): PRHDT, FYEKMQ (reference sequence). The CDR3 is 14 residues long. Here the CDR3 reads CASSNQGTRGEAFF. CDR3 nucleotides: TGTGCCAGCAGCAACCAAGGGACACGCGGTGAAGCTTTCTTT.

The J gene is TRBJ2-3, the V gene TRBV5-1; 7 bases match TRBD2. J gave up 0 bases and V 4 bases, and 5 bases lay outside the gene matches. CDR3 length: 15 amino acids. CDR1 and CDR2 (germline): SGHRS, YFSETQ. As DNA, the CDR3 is TGCGCCAGCAGCAGGGAGGGGCTGAGCACAGATACGCAGTATTTT. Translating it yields CASSREGLSTDTQYF.

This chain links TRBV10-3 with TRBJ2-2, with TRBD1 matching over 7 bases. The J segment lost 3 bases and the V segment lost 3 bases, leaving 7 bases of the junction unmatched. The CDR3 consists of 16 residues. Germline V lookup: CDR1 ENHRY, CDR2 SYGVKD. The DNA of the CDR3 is TGTGCCATCAGTGACCCGACAGGGTGGGACACCGGGGAGCTGTTTTTT. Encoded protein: CAISDPTGWDTGELFF.

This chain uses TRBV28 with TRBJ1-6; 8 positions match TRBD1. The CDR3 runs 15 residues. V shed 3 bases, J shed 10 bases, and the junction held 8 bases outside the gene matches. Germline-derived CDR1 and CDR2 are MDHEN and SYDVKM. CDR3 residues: CASSFLQGASSPLHF. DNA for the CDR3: TGTGCCAGCAGTTTTCTGCAGGGGGCGAGCTCACCCCTCCACTTT. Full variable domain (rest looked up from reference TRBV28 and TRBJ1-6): DVKVTQSSRYLVKRTGEKVFLECVQDMDHENMFWYRQDPGLGLRLIYFSYDVKMKEKGDIPEGYSVSREKKERFSLILESASTNQTSMYLCASSFLQGASSPLHFGNGTRLTVT.

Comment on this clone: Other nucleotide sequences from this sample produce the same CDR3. The CDR3 spells CASSLGGGYEQYF. Written as DNA, the CDR3 is TGTGCCAGCAGCTTAGGTGGCGGTTACGAGCAGTACTTC. The gene calls are TRBV7-9 and TRBJ2-7; unclear D gene. The germline V gene encodes CDR1 SEHNR and CDR2 FQNEAQ (reference sequence). The CDR3 runs to 13 residues. V lost 1 base and J lost 4, with 8 bases in between.

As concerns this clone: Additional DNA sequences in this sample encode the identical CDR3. The CDR3 nucleotides are TGTGCCAGCAGTGAAGCGGGGGGAAGTCAGCCCCAGCATTTT. Translated, it gives CASSEAGGSQPQHF. This chain connects TRBV6-1 to TRBJ1-5, with a weak D call TRBD1 (5 bases). This CDR3 spans 14 amino acids. Trimming stripped 0 bases from V and 6 bases from J, with 9 bases between. Looked up from germline, CDR1 is MNHNS and CDR2 is SASEGT.

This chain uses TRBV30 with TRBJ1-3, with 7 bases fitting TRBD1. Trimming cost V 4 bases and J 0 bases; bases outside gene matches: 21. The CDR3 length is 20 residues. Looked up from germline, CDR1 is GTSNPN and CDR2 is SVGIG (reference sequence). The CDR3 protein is CAWTNPYGPLQGGSGNTIYF. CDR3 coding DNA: TGTGCCTGGACGAATCCTTATGGGCCCCTCCAGGGGGGCTCTGGAAACACCATATATTTT.